Included here is one T cell receptor (beta chain) sequence, with context. The data derive from a study of T cells expressing NK-cell markers. Each CDR3 protein gets one entry in TCRdb, which reprocessed the 5' RACE reads and gives no DNA. The table counts some 300,000 distinct CDR3 sequences; approximately 0.39% lies in the top ten. The CDR3 is 16 amino acids. Germline V gene data show CDR1 as SGDLS and CDR2 as YYNGEE. The TCR originated in a young man in good health. The sample taken for sequencing was blood T cells: a sorted CD56 or NKG2C T cell subset, CD4+ or CD8+ T cells, or bulk PBMC T cells (not recorded which). The chain links TRBV9 to TRBJ2-5; the D gene TCRdb calls, TRBD1, cannot be checked with no DNA. The CDR3 loop reads CASSYTGTASGETQYF.